The 19 T cell receptor beta chains given below trace back to one sample, sequenced in a study of T cell responses to AZD1222 COVID-19 vaccine listed by TCRdb under 2021. Libraries were built with the immunoSEQ multiplex PCR assay. The clones in this table, taken by TCRdb from immuneACCESS, are in-frame only. Not every clone is retained; where verified, under half of the shortfall comes from an unresolved V gene, and the cause of the rest is unknown. The sample yields over 100,000 clones; roughly 90% were counted once. Jointly, the top ten make up roughly 5.2% of the sample. The time point label, read with the paper, signifies: baseline before first vaccination. Source: peripheral blood, taken on day 0 of AZD1222 vaccination. These receptors were collected from an adult in good health.

The chain joins TRBV3-1 (or the pseudogene TRBV3-2) to TRBJ2-5, with 10 bases identical to TRBD1. The V segment lost 5 bases and the J segment 4 bases; nucleotides outside the gene matches: 4. The CDR3 spans 14 residues. The V gene's germline CDR1 is LGHDT and CDR2 YNNKEL (reference sequence). In nucleotides, the CDR3 is TGTGCCAGCAGCTCGACAGGGGGCGGAGAGACCCAGTACTTC. Translation gives CASSSTGGGETQYF.

V gene TRBV6-1 combines with J gene TRBJ1-4; no clear D. The CDR3 runs to 15 residues. CDR1 and CDR2 from the germline V gene are MNHNS and SASEGT. V lost 2 bases and J lost 0, with 7 bases in between. CDR3 loop: CASSENPATNEKLFF. In nucleotides, the CDR3 is TGTGCCAGCAGTGAAAACCCGGCAACTAATGAAAAACTGTTTTTT.

V and J are TRBV2 and TRBJ2-1; the D gene could be TRBD1 or TRBD2 (5 bases each). In germline, CDR1 is SNHLY, CDR2 FYNNEI. The CDR3 consists of 13 residues. Trimming stripped 5 bases from V and 7 bases from J, with 12 bases between. The CDR3 spells CASSTGQWNEQFF. Here the CDR3 DNA reads TGTGCCAGCAGTACGGGGCAGTGGAATGAGCAGTTCTTC.

The rearrangement uses TRBV6-7 and TRBJ1-3; 9 nucleotides line up with TRBD1. TRBV6-7 is annotated as an ORF whose role is uncertain. CDR3 length equals 15 residues. With 11 bases clipped from V and 8 bases from J, the junction kept 16 bases outside the gene matches. Here the CDR3 DNA reads TGTGCCGCCAGCACCCCGGACAGGGGTTTATACACCATATATTTT. It yields the protein CAASTPDRGLYTIYF.

The chain has TRBV5-1 and TRBJ2-6; a possible D gene is TRBD2 (5 bases). Germline V gives CDR1 SGHRS, CDR2 YFSETQ. This CDR3 spans 16 amino acids. The V and J ends lost 0 bases and 2 bases respectively, with 9 bases between them. This chain's CDR3 is CASSLEGGPGANVLTF. Written as DNA, the CDR3 is TGCGCCAGCAGCTTGGAGGGCGGGCCTGGGGCCAACGTCCTGACTTTC.

J is TRBJ1-2 and V is TRBV7-2, with D perhaps matching TRBD1 (5 bases). Deletions cut 1 base from V and 5 bases from J, with 17 bases between. Germline-derived CDR1 and CDR2 are SGHTA and FQGNSA. The CDR3 totals 16 residues. The CDR3 bases are TGTGCCAGCAGCTTAGTAGCCTCCAGGGTAGTTTATGGCTACACCTTC. This sequence encodes CASSLVASRVVYGYTF.

The chain joins TRBV7-3 to TRBJ1-1; D call uncertain. The CDR3 totals 13 residues. The V gene's germline CDR1 is SGHTA and CDR2 FQGTGA. The V gene lost 3 bases and the J gene lost 1 base, with 6 bases spanning the gap. The CDR3 protein is CASSFGGNTEAFF. The CDR3 DNA is TGTGCCAGCAGCTTCGGAGGGAACACTGAAGCTTTCTTT.

This chain joins TRBV21-1 and TRBJ2-7. TRBV21-1 is classified as a pseudogene. The CDR3 contains 13 residues. The CDR3 nucleotides read TGTGCCAGCACCGACGTCCAGTCCTACGAGCAGTACTTC. Protein sequence: CASTDVQSYEQYF.

The chain recombines TRBV23-1 with TRBJ1-1; 9 bases map to TRBD1. TRBV23-1 counts as an open reading frame of uncertain function. The CDR3 runs 16 residues. The ends lost 6 bases at V and 1 base at J; junction bases unmatched: 9. CDR3 coding DNA: TGCGCCAGCAGATCAGGGACAGGGAATAGGAACACTGAAGCTTTCTTT. It encodes CASRSGTGNRNTEAFF.

The gene calls are TRBV7-2 and TRBJ1-2; 7 bases match TRBD1. The CDR3 contains 14 residues. With 1 base clipped from V and 6 bases from J, the junction kept 5 bases outside the gene matches. Germline CDR1 is SGHTA and CDR2 is FQGNSA. CDR3 sequence (DNA): TGTGCCAGCAGCTTAGGACAGGGTTCGGATGGCTACACCTTC. Its protein is CASSLGQGSDGYTF.

The gene calls are TRBV4-3 and TRBJ2-3; no firm D call. The CDR3 has 14 residues. Germline V gives CDR1 LGHNA, CDR2 YSLEER. The V end was cut by 1 base, the J end by 5 bases, with 10 bases between. The DNA for the CDR3 is TGCGCCAGCAGCCAAGTCGTCAGTCAAGATACGCAGTATTTT. Translating it yields CASSQVVSQDTQYF.

The rearrangement joins TRBV24-1 to TRBJ2-1, with TRBD2 identical over 10 bases. V dropped 5 bases and J dropped 9; count of bases not matched to a gene: 12. The CDR3 has 16 amino acids. Germline V gives CDR1 KGHDR, CDR2 SFDVKD. This CDR3 reads CATSGEGLAGDGEQFF. The DNA of the CDR3 is TGTGCCACCAGTGGTGAGGGGCTAGCGGGAGACGGTGAGCAGTTCTTC.

This chain uses TRBV2 with TRBJ1-2, with D uncertain. Germline V gene lookup returns CDR1 SNHLY and CDR2 FYNNEI. This CDR3 spans 15 amino acids. Deletions cut 3 bases from V and 4 bases from J, with 15 bases between. CDR3 in amino acids: CASSEVFNIGYGYTF. In DNA form, the CDR3 reads TGTGCCAGCAGTGAGGTGTTCAACATCGGCTATGGCTACACCTTC.

This sequence joins TRBV5-1 and TRBJ1-4, with 7 bases identical to TRBD1. Germline V lookup: CDR1 SGHRS, CDR2 YFSETQ. The trim removed 1 base at V and 5 bases at J, leaving 2 bases unmatched. CDR3 length: 14 residues. DNA of the CDR3: TGCGCCAGCAGCTTGACAGGGGCGAATGAAAAACTGTTTTTT. This encodes CASSLTGANEKLFF.

The chain recombines TRBV10-2 with TRBJ2-1, with a possible D match to TRBD2 (5 bases). CDR1 and CDR2 (germline): WSHSY, SAAADI. Trimming removed 6 bases at V and 9 bases at J, with 18 bases between. This CDR3 comprises 14 residues. In DNA, the CDR3 is TGCGCCAGCAGCAACCCCCCTGAGGGAGTTGAGCAGTTCTTC. This gives the protein CASSNPPEGVEQFF.

This rearrangement joins TRBV19 to TRBJ1-5, with D unclear. The CDR3 consists of 15 residues. Germline V CDR1 and CDR2: LNHDA, SQIVND (reference sequence). Trimming cost V 3 bases and J 3 bases, with 12 bases left between them. The CDR3 nucleotides are TGTGCCAGTAGTATGCGGAGGGCGGCCAATCAGCCCCAGCATTTT. Translation gives CASSMRRAANQPQHF.

The rearrangement uses TRBV10-3 and TRBJ2-2; 11 bases are shared with TRBD2. The length of the CDR3 is 17 residues. Germline V gene sequence: CDR1 ENHRY, CDR2 SYGVKD. Trimming took 7 bases from V and 0 from J; bases not matched to a gene: 7. CDR3 protein: CAITSTSGGANTGELFF. CDR3 nucleotides: TGTGCCATCACAAGTACTAGCGGGGGTGCGAACACCGGGGAGCTGTTTTTT.

This sequence joins TRBV9 and TRBJ2-3; no reliable D call. Germline CDR1 SGDLS, CDR2 YYNGEE. The CDR3 spans 15 residues. V was pared by 0 bases and J by 6 bases, with 14 bases between. DNA for the CDR3: TGTGCCAGCAGCGTAGACCTCACGTCTTTGGATACGCAGTATTTT. This sequence encodes CASSVDLTSLDTQYF.

This chain links TRBV18 with TRBJ2-4; TRBD1 matches 9 bases. Germline CDR1 is KGHSH and CDR2 is LQKENI. The CDR3 has 14 residues. V was clipped by 6 bases and J by 7 bases; unmatched bases: 7. The CDR3 DNA reads as TGTGCCAGCTCCTCCCGGGACAGGGTGAACATTCAGTACTTC. Encoded protein: CASSSRDRVNIQYF.